These 28 T cell receptor beta chains originate from one sample sequenced in a study of human T cells and chemical hapten exposure. From the RACE reads, TCRdb called clonotypes with MiXCR, one entry per CDR3 protein. The data show about 110,000 distinct CDR3 sequences, around 10% seen once. This sample's time point: patch test 1, 2 weeks after DPC sensitization. Treatment: therapeutic diphenylcyclopropenone sensitization with weekly scalp DPC. Material: whole blood, obtained in connection with sensitization to the hapten diphenylcyclopropenone (DPC). The receptor source for this set is a middle-aged woman with alopecia areata. Some clones in this sample may be carry-over from other donors' samples.

Ten or more counts support this clonotype. V gene TRBV24-1 combines with J gene TRBJ2-3; D ambiguous. The V gene's germline CDR1 is KGHDR and CDR2 SFDVKD. V was trimmed by 6 bases and J by 2 bases, leaving 8 bases between them. The CDR3 is made up of 13 amino acids. In DNA form, the CDR3 reads TGTGCCACCAGTTCGGAAAACACAGATACGCAGTATTTT. It specifies CATSSENTDTQYF.

This clonotype was seen many times. The DNA of the CDR3 is TGTGCCAGCAGTGTTGGTTACGAGCAGTACTTC. Translation gives CASSVGYEQYF. The chain links TRBV25-1 to TRBJ2-7; D remains unclear. This CDR3 is 11 amino acids long. From germline, CDR1 is MGHDK and CDR2 SYGVNS. The V and J ends lost 4 bases and 4 bases respectively, with 5 bases between them.

In this sample, this clonotype turned up a few times. This rearrangement joins TRBV10-2 to TRBJ2-7, with 13 nucleotides matching TRBD2. This CDR3 comprises 16 residues. Germline V lookup: CDR1 WSHSY, CDR2 SAAADI. V was pared by 3 bases and J by 4 bases, with 6 bases of the junction left unmatched. Here the CDR3 reads CASSDQGLAGKYEQYF. The CDR3 nucleotides are TGCGCCAGCAGTGACCAGGGACTAGCGGGAAAGTACGAGCAGTACTTC.

The sample holds a few counts of this clonotype. In DNA form, the CDR3 reads TGTGCCAGCGGAATGCCCGGGCAGGGGGTAGACGAGCAGTACTTC. Residues: CASGMPGQGVDEQYF. The V gene is TRBV28, the J gene TRBJ2-7, with TRBD1 identical over 7 bases. This CDR3 has 15 amino acids. The germline gives CDR1 MDHEN, CDR2 SYDVKM. Germline trimming cut 8 bases from V and 5 bases from J; bases unmatched to any gene: 15.

This clonotype has just a few counts. The CDR3 sequence: CASSLGLAGVGETQYF. The CDR3 bases are TGCGCCAGCAGCTTGGGACTAGCGGGAGTCGGAGAGACCCAGTACTTC. The J gene is TRBJ2-5, the V gene TRBV5-1; TRBD2 matches at 12 bases. CDR1 and CDR2 from the germline V gene are SGHRS and YFSETQ. The CDR3 is made up of 16 amino acids. V trimming: 0 bases; J trimming: 4 bases; junction bases outside the gene matches: 4.

This clonotype has a count of ten or more. The chain links TRBV11-2 to TRBJ2-1; D gene uncertain. CDR1 is SGHAT, CDR2 FQNNGV, per germline. The CDR3 is 15 residues long. Trimming left V 6 bases short and J 0 bases short, with 12 bases between. In DNA, the CDR3 is TGTGCCAGCAGTCTCCTCCAGAGCTCCTACAATGAGCAGTTCTTC. Translation gives CASSLLQSSYNEQFF. The whole variable domain, filled in from reference TRBV11-2 and TRBJ2-1, reads EAGVAQSPRYKIIEKRQSVAFWCNPISGHATLYWYQQILGQGPKLLIQFQNNGVVDDSQLPKDRFSAERLKGVDSTLKIQPAKLEDSAVYLCASSLLQSSYNEQFFGPGTRLTVL.

This clonotype was observed a few times. The chain joins TRBV27 to TRBJ2-1, with 7 nucleotides matching TRBD1. Germline trimming cut 5 bases from V and 4 bases from J; bases unmatched to any gene: 11. Germline V CDR1 and CDR2: MNHEY, SMNVEV (reference sequence). The CDR3 extends over 16 amino acids. The DNA for the CDR3 is TGTGCCAGCAGTCCCCACAGGGGACCCCGGTACAATGAGCAGTTCTTC. It specifies CASSPHRGPRYNEQFF.

The chain employs TRBV14 and TRBJ1-4; maybe TRBD1 (5 bases). The germline gives CDR1 SGHDN, CDR2 FVKESK. Trimming pared 4 bases from V and 7 bases from J, leaving 19 bases between. This CDR3 is 16 amino acids long. Here the CDR3 DNA reads TGTGCCAGCAGCCCCCAACGGGGCTACTTGAGTGAAAAACTGTTTTTT. Translation: CASSPQRGYLSEKLFF.

V usage is TRBV29-1 and J usage is TRBJ2-3; the match to TRBD1 covers 7 bases. CDR1 is SQVTM, CDR2 ANQGSEA, per germline. Losses at the gene ends were 7 bases for V and 2 bases for J; bases not matched to a gene: 9. The CDR3 covers 14 residues. CDR3 coding DNA: TGCAGCGCCGGGACAGCCATCTCCACAGATACGCAGTATTTT. Amino acids: CSAGTAISTDTQYF.

This clonotype was observed a handful of times. The rearrangement joins TRBV4-1 to TRBJ2-1; 15 bases match TRBD2. CDR1 is MGHRA, CDR2 YSYEKL, per germline. The junction had 8 bases not matched to a gene; V was cut back by 0 bases and J by 5 bases. CDR3 length equals 19 residues. Here the CDR3 reads CASSQDPWRTSGRDNEQFF. CDR3 DNA sequence: TGCGCCAGCAGCCAAGATCCCTGGAGGACTAGCGGGAGGGACAATGAGCAGTTCTTC.

The rearrangement links TRBV11-3 to TRBJ2-6; TRBD1 aligns across 7 bases. V shed 5 bases and J 4 bases; nucleotides not matched to a gene: 14. Per the germline V gene, CDR1 is SGHNT and CDR2 is YENEEA. This CDR3 has 18 amino acids. CDR3 nucleotide sequence: TGTGCCAGCAGCCCTTCAGAAGGACAGGCATCCGGGGCCAACGTCCTGACTTTC. Translation gives CASSPSEGQASGANVLTF.

In this sample, this clonotype turned up many times. The V call is TRBV11-2, the J call TRBJ2-5, with 9 bases fitting TRBD1. Germline lookup yields CDR1 SGHAT and CDR2 FQNNGV. V shed 5 bases and J 0 bases; nucleotides not matched to a gene: 4. This CDR3 is 15 amino acids long. DNA of the CDR3: TGTGCCAGCAGCCCCGACAGGGGGTACCAAGAGACCCAGTACTTC. Translated, it gives CASSPDRGYQETQYF.

This chain links TRBV2 with TRBJ1-3; D unresolved. The CDR3 runs to 15 residues. V gave up 8 bases and J gave up 0 bases, with 14 bases separating them. Germline CDR1 SNHLY, CDR2 FYNNEI. The CDR3 is CASRSGRSSGNTIYF. The CDR3 bases are TGTGCCAGCCGGAGCGGGCGGAGCTCTGGAAACACCATATATTTT.

This clonotype was observed a single time. This chain joins TRBV6-2 or TRBV6-3 and TRBJ2-7; D might be TRBD1 or TRBD2, each matching 6 bases. There are 13 residues in the CDR3. Germline loops: CDR1 MNHEY, CDR2 SVGEGT. Deletions cut 4 bases from V and 6 bases from J, with 13 bases between. CDR3 in amino acids: CASSSPSGAEQYF. CDR3 sequence (DNA): TGTGCCAGCAGTTCTCCGTCGGGGGCCGAGCAGTACTTC.

This clonotype was detected many times. The V and J genes are TRBV28 and TRBJ2-1; TRBD2 is a possible D gene (6 bases). Per the germline V gene, CDR1 is MDHEN and CDR2 is SYDVKM. V shed 4 bases and J shed 10 bases, with 8 bases lying between them. The CDR3 totals 11 residues. The CDR3 protein is CASSSLAEQFF. DNA of the CDR3: TGTGCCAGCAGTTCCCTAGCGGAGCAGTTCTTC.

This clonotype was detected a few times. The chain couples TRBV6-1 to TRBJ1-1, with unresolved D. V was pared by 7 bases and J by 4 bases, with 10 bases between. Germline CDR1 is MNHNS and CDR2 is SASEGT. CDR3 length: 12 residues. DNA for the CDR3: TGTGCCAGCACAGGCCAGCCCACTGAAGCTTTCTTT. Protein sequence: CASTGQPTEAFF.

V and J are TRBV7-2 and TRBJ1-5, with unresolved D. The CDR3 runs to 12 residues. V lost 5 bases to trimming and J lost 6 bases, with 8 bases between them. The V gene's germline CDR1 is SGHTA and CDR2 FQGNSA. This chain's CDR3 is CASSAPGQPQHF. The CDR3 bases are TGTGCCAGCAGCGCACCGGGTCAGCCCCAGCATTTT.

This clonotype was counted between two and nine times. The chain couples TRBV14 to TRBJ2-6, with TRBD1 as a possible D gene (6 bases). The V end was cut by 5 bases, the J end by 2 bases, with 10 bases between. Germline-derived CDR1 and CDR2 are SGHDN and FVKESK. The CDR3 extends over 15 amino acids. The CDR3 DNA reads as TGTGCCAGCAGCTTCGACAGGCCTGGGGCCAACGTCCTGACTTTC. Translation gives CASSFDRPGANVLTF.

This clonotype was recorded many times. The V and J genes are TRBV6-2 or TRBV6-3 and TRBJ2-1; unclear D gene. Germline CDR1 reads MNHEY; CDR2 reads SVGEGT. The ends were cut back, 0 bases at V and 6 bases at J, with 15 bases in the middle. The CDR3 has 16 amino acids. As DNA, the CDR3 is TGTGCCAGCAGTTACTCTAGCTCCCGGCTCACCAATGAGCAGTTCTTC. Amino acids: CASSYSSSRLTNEQFF.

This clonotype was counted at least ten times. The rearrangement uses TRBV12-3 or TRBV12-4 and TRBJ1-1, with D possibly TRBD1 on 5 matching bases. This CDR3 is built from 13 residues. Trimming shortened V by 5 bases and J by 4 bases, and 11 bases separated the two germline ends. CDR3 bases: TGTGCCAGCAGTCAAATAAGGGGCACTGAAGCTTTCTTT. This encodes CASSQIRGTEAFF.

This clonotype occurred many times. The chain couples TRBV15 to TRBJ2-2; 9 positions match TRBD2. CDR3 length: 18 residues. The J segment lost 4 bases and the V segment lost 0 bases, leaving 9 bases of the junction unmatched. Germline loops: CDR1 LNHNV, CDR2 YYDKDF (reference sequence). The CDR3 spells CATSRDRGSGRPTGELFF. In DNA form, the CDR3 reads TGTGCCACCAGCAGAGATCGGGGTAGCGGGAGACCCACCGGGGAGCTGTTTTTT.

This clonotype was counted many times. J is TRBJ1-1 and V is TRBV14, with 8 positions matching TRBD1. The trim removed 3 bases at V and 7 bases at J, leaving 13 bases unmatched. This CDR3 has 16 residues. Germline V gene sequence: CDR1 SGHDN, CDR2 FVKESK. CDR3 sequence: CASSQPEGRGQSEAFF. The DNA of the CDR3 is TGTGCCAGCAGCCAGCCTGAGGGCAGGGGGCAAAGTGAAGCTTTCTTT.

This clonotype was observed many times. CDR3 sequence reads: CASSPVAGTEVAYTF. The CDR3 DNA reads TGTGCCAGCAGCCCGGTCGCGGGGACAGAAGTCGCCTACACCTTC. V is TRBV5-4 and J is TRBJ1-2; 7 nucleotides match TRBD1. The V and J ends lost 4 bases and 10 bases, in that order; junction bases with no gene match: 16. There are 15 residues in the CDR3. Per the germline V gene, CDR1 is SGHNT and CDR2 is YYREEE (reference sequence).

This clonotype occurred many times. The V and J genes are TRBV19 and TRBJ1-5; weak D call: TRBD1 (5 bases). Germline values: CDR1 LNHDA, CDR2 SQIVND (reference sequence). The CDR3 contains 14 residues. Trimming removed 9 bases from V and 6 bases from J, with 18 bases in between. The CDR3 sequence: CASGGTPSGQPQHF. CDR3 coding DNA: TGTGCCAGCGGCGGGACCCCCTCGGGTCAGCCCCAGCATTTT.

This clonotype was observed a handful of times. V usage is TRBV6-2 or TRBV6-3 and J usage is TRBJ1-1; D may be TRBD1 (6 bases). Germline CDR1 reads MNHEY; CDR2 reads SVGEGT. CDR3 size: 14 residues. V was trimmed by 2 bases and J by 2 bases, leaving 9 bases between them. In DNA form, the CDR3 reads TGTGCCAGCAGTTACGAGGGACACAACACTGAAGCTTTCTTT. Its translation is CASSYEGHNTEAFF.

This clonotype was seen more than once but under ten times. The rearrangement links TRBV10-2 to TRBJ2-7; 8 bases are shared with TRBD1. With 8 bases clipped from V and 3 bases from J, the junction kept 18 bases outside the gene matches. This CDR3 is 17 amino acids long. Germline V lookup: CDR1 WSHSY, CDR2 SAAADI. CDR3 amino acids: CASYGQGEPVDNYEQYF. Written as DNA, the CDR3 is TGCGCCAGCTACGGACAGGGAGAACCCGTAGACAACTACGAGCAGTACTTC.

This chain uses TRBV28 with TRBJ1-6, with D unresolved. Germline values: CDR1 MDHEN, CDR2 SYDVKM. The CDR3 is 15 amino acids. V was cut by 6 bases and J by 7 bases, with 16 bases left in between. The CDR3 sequence: CASRPLRANNSPLHF. The CDR3 DNA is TGTGCCAGCAGACCCCTTCGGGCCAACAATTCACCCCTCCACTTT.

J is TRBJ1-2 and V is TRBV27; no clear D gene. Trimming took 3 bases from V and 4 from J, leaving 9 bases between them. Germline lookup yields CDR1 MNHEY and CDR2 SMNVEV (reference sequence). The CDR3 totals 13 residues. The CDR3 DNA reads as TGTGCCAGCAGTTTCTCGGGCCTCTATGGCTACACCTTC. Its translation is CASSFSGLYGYTF.